This TCR beta chain was observed in a study of CD8 T cells in ankylosing spondylitis (dated by TCRdb to 2015 to 2018). Study-level background: T cell receptor beta repertoires were profiled in healthy donors and ankylosing spondylitis patients so that disease-linked TCR variants could be found. The whole study cohort included over a hundred healthy donors and 20 to 25 ankylosing spondylitis patients. Peripheral blood was sampled, and synovial fluid was additionally collected from ankylosing spondylitis patients.

Results the study describes overall, beyond this receptor: Blood from ankylosing spondylitis patients appeared to be characterized by a TCR beta motif composed of about eight highly homologous amino acid variants. The disease-linked clones were reported to be significantly enriched in matched synovial fluid samples from ankylosing spondylitis patients. The disease-linked clones had a CD8+ phenotype and were found at relatively low frequencies in peripheral blood. Some motif variants were previously reported in synovial fluid and blood of reactive arthritis patients, suggesting common disease-initiation mechanisms.

As regards this clonotype: Its specific antigen is unknown. Per-base qualities were not stored, and no clone one base away is much larger.

CDR3 length: 15 amino acids, cysteine to phenylalanine. Just the 45-base CDR3 DNA is kept, in frame starting at base 1. Here V drops 5 bases and J drops 3 bases, and the junction holds 5 bases not matched to any gene. CDR1 SGHTA and CDR2 FQGNSA are derived from the germline V gene. Sequenced using an Illumina HiSeq 2500. Quantitative 5'-RACE with molecular barcodes was the method used to prepare the TCR beta libraries. The paper's data handling went like this. Disease-linked TCR variants were identified with a new computational method built on a probabilistic model of VDJ rearrangement. TCRdb reanalyzed the raw reads on its own, using fastp at Q25 for trimming and MiXCR for clone calling, and kept in-frame beta chains. Rows are unified per CDR3 protein, each entry keeping the most common DNA and genes. TCRdb's processing, not the authors', yielded these V and J calls. Within this sample are 350,000 to 550,000 distinct CDR3 sequences, with 25% to 30% of them counted one time only. The ten top clones hold roughly 0.9% of the sample.

Sequencing used blood, either unsorted or a sorted T cell fraction (not recorded which). The rearranged segments are TRBV7-2 and TRBJ1-2; TRBD1 aligns with 11 central bases. This TCR was sampled from a male donor with ankylosing spondylitis. The CDR3 reads CASSLRTGGDYGYTF. The DNA is TGTGCCAGCAGCCTAAGGACAGGGGGCGACTATGGCTACACCTTC.